Below, 15 T cell receptor beta chains from the same sample are listed, as sequenced in a study of PD-L1 blockade in urothelial cancer listed by TCRdb under 2017. Libraries were made using the immunoSEQ multiplex PCR assay. TCRdb provides this immuneACCESS table in a form limited to in-frame rearrangements. Some clones are lacking; in checked studies, under half of them reflect an unresolved V gene, and why the rest are absent is not known. This sample lists tens of thousands of clones; roughly 80% were detected once. The top ten clonotypes cover 3.5% of the sample. The sequencing here drew on PBMCs, taken around atezolizumab (anti-PD-L1) treatment. These receptors originate from a man in his 70s with urothelial cancer.

The CDR3 is CSVDRRGADYGYTF. The CDR3 DNA reads as TGCAGCGTTGACCGAAGGGGCGCGGACTATGGCTACACCTTC. This chain joins TRBV29-1 and TRBJ1-2, with D tentatively TRBD1 (5 bases). The CDR3 consists of 14 residues. Germline V gene sequence: CDR1 SQVTM, CDR2 ANQGSEA. Trimming removed 3 bases from V and 3 bases from J, with 14 bases in between.

This rearrangement joins TRBV2 to TRBJ1-5; possible D gene TRBD1, 6 bases. This CDR3 spans 19 amino acids. Germline assignment: CDR1 SNHLY and CDR2 FYNNEI. The germline V and J ends were trimmed by 11 bases and 2 bases, with 31 bases remaining between them. CDR3 in amino acids: CALGGLAGQGGGGNQPQHF. CDR3 in DNA: TGTGCCCTTGGGGGCTTGGCGGGCCAGGGTGGAGGTGGCAATCAGCCCCAGCATTTT. The whole variable domain, remainder taken from reference TRBV2 and TRBJ1-5, is EPEVTQTPSHQVTQMGQEVILRCVPISNHLYFYWYRQILGQKVEFLVSFYNNEISEKSEIFDDQFSVERPDGSNFTLKIRSTKLEDSAMYFCALGGLAGQGGGGNQPQHFGDGTRLSIL.

The rearrangement joins TRBV9 to TRBJ2-2; D gene unclear. CDR1 SGDLS and CDR2 YYNGEE come from the germline V gene. The CDR3 sequence is 13 residues long. V lost 4 bases to trimming and J lost 6 bases, with 10 bases between them. The CDR3 sequence: CASSSAIAGELFF. CDR3 coding DNA: TGTGCCAGCAGCTCCGCCATAGCCGGGGAGCTGTTTTTT.

The chain is built from TRBV7-3 and TRBJ1-2; a possible D gene is TRBD1 (6 bases). CDR3 size: 14 residues. Germline V gene data show CDR1 as SGHTA and CDR2 as FQGTGA. V lost 3 bases and J 11 bases, leaving 19 bases between the germline ends. The CDR3 loop reads CASSFQPGTLPYTF. Written as DNA, the CDR3 is TGTGCCAGCAGCTTTCAGCCCGGGACACTTCCTTACACCTTC.

V usage is TRBV9 and J usage is TRBJ1-6; D is perhaps TRBD1 (6 bases). Germline loops: CDR1 SGDLS, CDR2 YYNGEE. Trimming stripped 2 bases from V and 9 bases from J, with 12 bases between. This CDR3 has 14 amino acids. CDR3: CASSVRGYGSPLHF. In nucleotides, the CDR3 is TGTGCCAGCAGCGTTAGGGGGTATGGTTCACCCCTCCACTTT.

The genes are TRBV7-9 and TRBJ2-3, with TRBD2 identical over 9 bases. This CDR3 is built from 15 residues. Trimming cost V 0 bases and J 6 bases; bases outside gene matches: 4. Germline CDR1 and CDR2: SEHNR and FQNEAQ (reference sequence). CDR3: CASSLAPSGTDTQYF. In DNA form, the CDR3 reads TGTGCCAGCAGCTTAGCGCCTAGCGGGACCGATACGCAGTATTTT.

The chain carries TRBV29-1 and TRBJ1-2, with D possibly matching TRBD1 (6 bases). The CDR3 is 12 residues long. Trimming cost V 6 bases and J 12 bases, with 20 bases left between them. Germline values: CDR1 SQVTM, CDR2 ANQGSEA. This CDR3 is CSVGTQTGLNTF. The CDR3 DNA follows: TGCAGCGTGGGAACCCAGACAGGTCTAAACACCTTC.

The chain couples TRBV14 to TRBJ1-2, with D perhaps matching TRBD1 (5 bases). Trimming shortened V by 4 bases and J by 2 bases, and 11 bases separated the two germline ends. This CDR3 is 14 amino acids long. Looked up from germline, CDR1 is SGHDN and CDR2 is FVKESK. Written as DNA, the CDR3 is TGTGCCAGCAGCCCACAGGCGAGAAACTATGGCTACACCTTC. This encodes CASSPQARNYGYTF.

This clone has only one observation. The chain has TRBV6-6 and TRBJ1-2; TRBD1 is a possible D gene (5 bases). Trimming removed 2 bases at V and 8 bases at J, with 9 bases between. The germline CDR1 and CDR2 sequences are MNHNY and SVGAGI (reference sequence). The CDR3 spans 12 residues. The CDR3 protein is CASSYAGGGYTF. In DNA, the CDR3 is TGTGCCAGCAGTTACGCTGGGGGGGGCTACACCTTC.

This rearrangement joins TRBV5-1 to TRBJ2-3; 8 bases agree with TRBD1. The CDR3 runs to 15 residues. Germline V gives CDR1 SGHRS, CDR2 YFSETQ. Trimming cost V 0 bases and J 7 bases; bases outside gene matches: 7. The CDR3 sequence: CASSLVTGGINTQYF. The CDR3 DNA reads TGCGCCAGCAGCTTGGTCACAGGGGGAATCAATACGCAGTATTTT.

For the CDR3, the DNA is TGTGCCAGCTCACCCCTACAGGGATCGAACACCGGGGAGCTGTTTTTT. Translation gives CASSPLQGSNTGELFF. The chain combines TRBV18 with TRBJ2-2; tentatively, D is TRBD1 (6 bases). In germline, CDR1 is KGHSH, CDR2 LQKENI. V was pared by 3 bases and J by 0 bases, with 11 bases between. CDR3 size: 16 residues.

The CDR3 nucleotides are TGTGCCAGTAGTCGGGGTGGAACGTACGAGCAGTACTTC. Its protein product is CASSRGGTYEQYF. The V call is TRBV19, the J call TRBJ2-7; TRBD2 is a possible D gene (5 bases). Trimming stripped 5 bases from V and 4 bases from J, with 12 bases between. This CDR3 has 13 amino acids. Germline V gives CDR1 LNHDA, CDR2 SQIVND (reference sequence).

This chain uses TRBV18 with TRBJ2-3; the D gene is possibly TRBD2 (7 bases). The CDR3 loop spans 15 amino acids. Germline loops: CDR1 KGHSH, CDR2 LQKENI. The V end was cut by 3 bases, the J end by 2 bases, with 12 bases between. CDR3 in DNA: TGTGCCAGCTCACCCGTAGGGGGGGACACAGATACGCAGTATTTT. Amino acids: CASSPVGGDTDTQYF.

This clone was seen more than once but under ten times. The chain combines TRBV7-9 with TRBJ2-1, with 9 bases that match TRBD2. From germline, CDR1 is SEHNR and CDR2 FQNEAQ (reference sequence). The CDR3 consists of 15 residues. V lost 1 base, J lost 6 bases, and 4 bases stayed unmatched. The CDR3 loop reads CASSLGVSGSNEQFF. CDR3 in DNA: TGTGCCAGCAGCTTAGGAGTTAGCGGGAGCAATGAGCAGTTCTTC.

The CDR3 region has the DNA TGTGTCTGGAGTCTACTGGGGCCAGGAGAGACCCAGTACTTC. This translates into CVWSLLGPGETQYF. V gene TRBV5-4 combines with J gene TRBJ2-5; D possibly corresponds to TRBD1 (5 bases). Germline CDR1 reads SGHNT; CDR2 reads YYREEE (reference sequence). This CDR3 has 14 residues. Together with reference TRBV5-4 and TRBJ2-5, the CDR3 gives the full variable domain: ETGVTQSPTHLIKTRGQQVTLRCSSQSGHNTVSWYQQALGQGPQFIFQYYREEENGRGNFPPRFSGLQFPNYSSELNVNALELDDSALYLCVWSLLGPGETQYFGPGTRLLVL.